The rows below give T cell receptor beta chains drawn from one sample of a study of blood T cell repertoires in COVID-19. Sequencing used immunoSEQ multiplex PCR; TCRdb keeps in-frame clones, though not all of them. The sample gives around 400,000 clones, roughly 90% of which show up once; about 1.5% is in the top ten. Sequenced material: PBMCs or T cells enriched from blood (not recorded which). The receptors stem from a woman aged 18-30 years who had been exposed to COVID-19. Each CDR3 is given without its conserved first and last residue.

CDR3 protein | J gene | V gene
ASSIGQGIYEQY | TRBJ2-7 | TRBV28
ASSFPRETQY | TRBJ2-5 | TRBV28
AISVQGSDEQY | TRBJ2-7 | TRBV10-3
ASSLGGAGYGYT | TRBJ1-2 | TRBV7-9
ASSPAGSSYEQY | TRBJ2-7 | TRBV6-2/TRBV6-3
ASSQVPFYT | TRBJ1-2 | TRBV3-1/TRBV3-2
ASSSGVLNTEAF | TRBJ1-1 | TRBV27
ASSVDRANNSPLH | TRBJ1-6 | TRBV9
ASSLYRVQETQY | TRBJ2-5 | TRBV28
ASSPFSTGGNTEAF | TRBJ1-1 | TRBV4-3
ASRSSGANVLT | TRBJ2-6 | TRBV12-3/TRBV12-4
ASSLRRNTEAF | TRBJ1-1 | TRBV28
ASSRQGARSGELF | TRBJ2-2 | TRBV28
ASSQELAGTNTGELF | TRBJ2-2 | TRBV3-1/TRBV3-2
ASSPGGADRNEQY | TRBJ2-7 | TRBV3-1/TRBV3-2
ASSTAAGTADGYT | TRBJ1-2 | TRBV27
ASSETSTSWDEQF | TRBJ2-1 | TRBV10-1
ASTQMGGNEQY | TRBJ2-7 | TRBV3-1/TRBV3-2
ATSDLDRYNQPQH | TRBJ1-5 | TRBV24-1
ASRGQAKGYT | TRBJ1-2 | TRBV2
SVEVQGALNTEAF | TRBJ1-1 | TRBV29-1
ASSQTLGQGGYGYT | TRBJ1-2 | TRBV9
AWRRDRGRGTDTQY | TRBJ2-3 | TRBV30
ASSLTGAYEQY | TRBJ2-7 | TRBV5-6
ASRSYGFYGYT | TRBJ1-2 | TRBV27
ASSRGTGGAEQY | TRBJ2-7 | TRBV3-1/TRBV3-2
ASSESSGDQETQY | TRBJ2-5 | TRBV6-1
ASSIPRGAGDTEAF | TRBJ1-1 | TRBV5-5
ASSWDIDNEQF | TRBJ2-1 | TRBV6-5
ASSWGLAGDTGELF | TRBJ2-2 | TRBV5-1
ASSPDSLNGYT | TRBJ1-2 | TRBV9
ASSPLRGSNQPQH | TRBJ1-5 | TRBV27
ASSARPGASGHEQF | TRBJ2-1 | TRBV7-3
ASSYSGYLGRNEQY | TRBJ2-7 | TRBV6-5
ASPRHRADTDTQY | TRBJ2-3 | TRBV28
ASSLSLGGQY | TRBJ2-7 | TRBV28
ASRPGTGIHEQY | TRBJ2-7 | TRBV6-5
ASSNTGFATNEKLF | TRBJ1-4 | TRBV28
ASSYERSTEAF | TRBJ1-1 | TRBV6-5
ASSSGTGGIDTQY | TRBJ2-3 | TRBV11-3
ASRLGGSSPLH | TRBJ1-6 | TRBV13
ASSLQGALGAF | TRBJ1-1 | TRBV28
ASSEGTAEQY | TRBJ2-7 | TRBV4-1
ASSLTSTGGSNEKLF | TRBJ1-4 | TRBV7-9
SVEDPRGSYEQY | TRBJ2-7 | TRBV29-1
ASSIPTKRTQY | TRBJ2-5 | TRBV19
ASRRFEGSEQY | TRBJ2-7 | TRBV25-1
ASSGALQGQLSTEAF | TRBJ1-1 | TRBV9
ASSLERGSGYGYT | TRBJ1-2 | TRBV5-6
ASIITGKASYEQY | TRBJ2-7 | TRBV6-5
ASSFDREISYNSPLH | TRBJ1-6 | TRBV27
ASSLSSGGAGEQF | TRBJ2-1 | TRBV7-8
ASNGQGKGTEAF | TRBJ1-1 | TRBV19
ASNAGGMYEQF | TRBJ2-1 | TRBV28
ASSVMVGGYEQY | TRBJ2-7 | TRBV9